These 31 T cell receptor beta chains came from one sample sequenced in a study of CD8 T cells in Susac syndrome. The RNA input was roughly 0.45 to 1 ug, and it was reverse transcribed with random hexamers. One entry per CDR3 protein, called by TCRdb with MiXCR from the immunoSEQ multiplex PCR reads. The sample comprises approximately 270,000 distinct CDR3 sequences, 93% of which are singletons, and 0.07% to 0.09% rests with the top ten. The sequenced sample was CD4+ T cells from PBMCs. These receptors all stem from a human donor with multiple sclerosis.

This chain uses TRBV10-2 with TRBJ1-3, with a weak D call TRBD1 (5 bases). The germline gives CDR1 WSHSY, CDR2 SAAADI. Between the trimmed V and J ends, which lost 7 bases and 2 bases, there was a span of 12 bases. CDR3 size: 14 residues. Written as DNA, the CDR3 is TGCGCCAGCATGGGGACGGGGACTGGAAACACCATATATTTT. Its protein product is CASMGTGTGNTIYF.

The rearrangement links TRBV29-1 to TRBJ2-3, with 8 bases matching TRBD2. Germline CDR1 reads SQVTM; CDR2 reads ANQGSEA. This CDR3 is 15 amino acids long. V gave up 4 bases and J gave up 3 bases; unmatched junction bases: 9. For the CDR3, the DNA is TGCAGCGTTGCGGGGGCTAGCGGGTTGACAGATACGCAGTATTTT. Translation: CSVAGASGLTDTQYF.

This rearrangement joins TRBV11-3 to TRBJ1-1, with D perhaps TRBD1 (5 bases). From germline, CDR1 is SGHNT and CDR2 YENEEA. The CDR3 loop spans 14 amino acids. Trimming removed 7 bases from V and 1 base from J, with 13 bases in between. The CDR3 spells CASTRGGANTEAFF. The CDR3 DNA sequence: TGTGCCAGCACCCGCGGGGGAGCGAACACTGAAGCTTTCTTT.

The V gene is TRBV20-1, the J gene TRBJ2-6, with D possibly TRBD1 on 5 matching bases. CDR3 size: 17 residues. V was clipped by 0 bases and J by 2 bases, with 14 bases between them. Germline V gives CDR1 DFQATT, CDR2 SNEGSKA (reference sequence). CDR3: CSARDLRDSAGANVLTF. The CDR3 DNA sequence: TGCAGTGCTAGAGATCTCAGGGATTCGGCTGGGGCCAACGTCCTGACTTTC.

CDR3 in amino acids: CSAREARTVYGYTF. The DNA for the CDR3 is TGCAGTGCTAGAGAGGCCCGGACGGTCTATGGCTACACCTTC. The genes are TRBV20-1 and TRBJ1-2; no clear D gene. From germline, CDR1 is DFQATT and CDR2 SNEGSKA (reference sequence). The CDR3 loop spans 14 amino acids. V was clipped by 0 bases and J by 4 bases, with 12 bases between them.

This clonotype has only a few counts. The rearrangement uses TRBV18 and TRBJ1-2; tentatively, D is TRBD1 (5 bases). The V end was cut by 1 base, the J end by 13 bases, with 13 bases between. The CDR3 length is 12 residues. CDR1 and CDR2 (germline): KGHSH, LQKENI. CDR3 in DNA: TGTGCCAGCTCACCACGAGTGGGGGGACCCACCTTC. Protein sequence: CASSPRVGGPTF.

This clonotype was found once. The genes are TRBV18 and TRBJ2-7; D perhaps matches TRBD1 (7 bases). The CDR3 is made up of 15 amino acids. CDR1 is KGHSH, CDR2 LQKENI, per germline. Between the trimmed V and J ends, which lost 4 bases and 3 bases, there was a span of 16 bases. The DNA for the CDR3 is TGTGCCAGCTCACAAATGGGGGGACAGTTCTACGAGCAGTACTTC. Protein sequence: CASSQMGGQFYEQYF.

The chain has TRBV12-3 or TRBV12-4 and TRBJ1-1; D perhaps matches TRBD1 (6 bases). This CDR3 has 14 residues. Trimming stripped 6 bases from V and 3 bases from J, with 14 bases between. The CDR3 sequence is CASSNRALDTEAFF. Here the CDR3 DNA reads TGTGCCAGCAGCAACAGGGCGTTGGACACTGAAGCTTTCTTT.

In this sample, this clonotype turned up once. The chain recombines TRBV6-5 with TRBJ2-5; 13 nucleotides line up with TRBD2. The CDR3 is 15 amino acids. Germline CDR1 reads MNHEY; CDR2 reads SVGAGI. The J segment lost 4 bases and the V segment lost 5 bases, leaving 4 bases of the junction unmatched. CDR3 nucleotide sequence: TGTGCCAGCAGTACCTGGACTAGCGGGAGAGAGACCCAGTACTTC. Residues: CASSTWTSGRETQYF.

The chain links TRBV7-3 to TRBJ2-3, with 13 bases lining up with TRBD2. This CDR3 region has 16 residues. J lost 5 bases, V lost 3 bases, and 5 bases had no gene match. Germline CDR1 SGHTA, CDR2 FQGTGA. Here the CDR3 DNA reads TGTGCCAGCAGCTTCAAGACTAGCGGGGGGCTAGATACGCAGTATTTT. Amino acids: CASSFKTSGGLDTQYF.

The genes are TRBV15 and TRBJ1-5; D is undetermined. Germline lookup yields CDR1 LNHNV and CDR2 YYDKDF (reference sequence). V was trimmed by 0 bases and J by 5 bases, leaving 5 bases between them. The CDR3 is 13 amino acids. CDR3 DNA sequence: TGTGCCACCAGCAGAGAATTGGATCAGCCCCAGCATTTT. Residues: CATSRELDQPQHF.

This chain uses TRBV5-6 with TRBJ2-1, with TRBD2 matching 11 bases. V shed 4 bases, J shed 11 bases, and the junction held 2 bases outside the gene matches. This CDR3 contains 12 residues. Germline values: CDR1 SGHDT, CDR2 YYEEEE. The CDR3 DNA reads TGTGCCAGCAGCCCTAGCGGGGGGAAGCAGTTCTTC. It yields the protein CASSPSGGKQFF.

This clonotype has a single count. The V call is TRBV5-6, the J call TRBJ1-6, with TRBD1 matching 9 bases. CDR1 and CDR2 from the germline V gene are SGHDT and YYEEEE. The CDR3 totals 16 residues. The V segment lost 5 bases and the J segment 4 bases; nucleotides outside the gene matches: 7. As DNA, the CDR3 is TGTGCCAGCAGTTTCGGGACAGGGTCTTATAATTCACCCCTCCACTTT. This codes for CASSFGTGSYNSPLHF.

This clonotype was seen just once. The CDR3 sequence is CASSPLDSREAFF. CDR3 DNA sequence: TGTGCCAGCAGTCCGCTGGACAGTCGCGAAGCTTTCTTT. This chain uses TRBV27 with TRBJ1-1, with D maybe TRBD1 (6 bases). Trimming removed 5 bases at V and 8 bases at J, with 15 bases between. Germline assignment: CDR1 MNHEY and CDR2 SMNVEV (reference sequence). The CDR3 runs to 13 residues.

This clonotype has only one observation. The gene calls are TRBV7-9 and TRBJ2-5; no firm D call. Between the trimmed V and J ends, which lost 2 bases and 0 bases, there was a span of 7 bases. Germline CDR1 SEHNR, CDR2 FQNEAQ (reference sequence). The CDR3 is 14 residues long. CDR3 bases: TGTGCCAGCAGCTTACTTAGGAACCAAGAGACCCAGTACTTC. Protein product: CASSLLRNQETQYF. The full variable domain, with the rest looked up from reference TRBV7-9 and TRBJ2-5, is DTGVSQNPRHKITKRGQNVTFRCDPISEHNRLYWYRQTLGQGPEFLTYFQNEAQLEKSRLLSDRFSAERPKGSFSTLEIQRTEQGDSAMYLCASSLLRNQETQYFGPGTRLLVL.

The V and J genes are TRBV28 and TRBJ2-5; 13 nucleotides match TRBD2. The CDR3 length is 17 residues. Trimming cost V 4 bases and J 5 bases; bases outside gene matches: 10. Germline CDR1 reads MDHEN; CDR2 reads SYDVKM. The CDR3 here is CASSSPGLAGYYETQYF. The CDR3 DNA reads TGTGCCAGCAGTTCCCCGGGACTAGCGGGATATTATGAGACCCAGTACTTC.

This chain uses TRBV25-1 with TRBJ1-2, with TRBD1 matching over 9 bases. This CDR3 is 14 amino acids long. Looked up from germline, CDR1 is MGHDK and CDR2 is SYGVNS. Trimming cost V 5 bases and J 5 bases; bases outside gene matches: 6. CDR3 sequence reads: CASSPQGAGYGYTF. CDR3 in DNA: TGTGCCAGCAGTCCACAGGGGGCTGGGTATGGCTACACCTTC.

The chain has TRBV20-1 and TRBJ1-1; TRBD1 matches at 11 bases. The CDR3 extends over 15 amino acids. Germline values: CDR1 DFQATT, CDR2 SNEGSKA (reference sequence). Trimming cost V 5 bases and J 4 bases; bases outside gene matches: 9. CDR3 coding DNA: TGCAGTGCTTCCGGGACAGGGGGTAGCAGCACTGAAGCTTTCTTT. Protein product: CSASGTGGSSTEAFF.

The sample holds a few counts of this clonotype. The V call is TRBV13, the J call TRBJ2-4; the D gene is possibly TRBD1 (6 bases). Trimming cost V 4 bases and J 0 bases, with 10 bases left between them. The CDR3 is 15 residues long. Germline loops: CDR1 PRHDT, CDR2 FYEKMQ (reference sequence). The CDR3 protein is CASSSGQLAKNIQYF. For the CDR3, the DNA is TGTGCCAGCAGCTCCGGACAGCTAGCCAAAAACATTCAGTACTTC.

This chain connects TRBV9 to TRBJ2-5; tentative D call: TRBD2 (7 bases). The CDR3 runs 15 residues. The V end lost 3 bases, the J end lost 5 bases, and 17 bases lay between the germline ends. Germline CDR1 and CDR2: SGDLS and YYNGEE. The CDR3 spells CASSAGGGAGETQYF. CDR3 DNA sequence: TGTGCCAGCAGCGCCGGTGGGGGGGCGGGGGAGACCCAGTACTTC.

The genes are TRBV5-1 and TRBJ1-1; D ambiguous. Germline V gene lookup returns CDR1 SGHRS and CDR2 YFSETQ. Trimming cost V 5 bases and J 10 bases, with 15 bases left between them. The CDR3 is made up of 12 amino acids. The chain's CDR3 is CASRSGATGAFF. The CDR3 bases are TGCGCCAGCAGGTCGGGCGCCACCGGAGCTTTCTTT.

The V and J genes are TRBV4-1 and TRBJ2-1; the D gene is possibly TRBD2 (6 bases). V was cut by 2 bases and J by 4 bases, with 12 bases left in between. The CDR3 is made up of 15 amino acids. Germline assignment: CDR1 MGHRA and CDR2 YSYEKL. The chain's CDR3 is CASSQIGGRYNEQFF. CDR3 DNA sequence: TGCGCCAGCAGCCAAATCGGGGGAAGGTACAATGAGCAGTTCTTC.

The chain couples TRBV19 to TRBJ1-5; the D gene is possibly TRBD1 (5 bases). Germline V gene data show CDR1 as LNHDA and CDR2 as SQIVND (reference sequence). This CDR3 contains 14 residues. Trimming left V 7 bases short and J 12 bases short, with 22 bases between. CDR3 DNA: TGTGCCAGTACTCCGGGGGGGTATCCCTTTGTCCAGCATTTT. Translation gives CASTPGGYPFVQHF.

The V and J genes are TRBV7-9 and TRBJ1-5, with D perhaps matching TRBD1 (6 bases). This CDR3 has 13 amino acids. Germline CDR1 is SEHNR and CDR2 is FQNEAQ (reference sequence). V dropped 4 bases and J dropped 5 bases, with 9 bases sitting between them. The CDR3 protein is CASSSGEYQPQHF. CDR3 sequence (DNA): TGTGCCAGCAGCTCAGGGGAGTATCAGCCCCAGCATTTT.

In its sample, this clonotype was seen once. The rearrangement uses TRBV3-1 and TRBJ2-7; D is unresolved. The CDR3 is made up of 13 amino acids. Germline values: CDR1 LGHDT, CDR2 YNNKEL (reference sequence). Trimming removed 6 bases at V and 2 bases at J, with 11 bases between. This chain's CDR3 is CASRKTATYEQYF. Here the CDR3 DNA reads TGTGCCAGCAGGAAGACGGCAACCTACGAGCAGTACTTC.

V gene TRBV7-9 combines with J gene TRBJ2-3; 9 bases match TRBD1. The length of the CDR3 is 14 residues. V was clipped by 5 bases and J by 6 bases; unmatched bases: 6. Germline-derived CDR1 and CDR2 are SEHNR and FQNEAQ (reference sequence). The CDR3 DNA reads as TGTGCCAGCAGCCCGGACAGGGGAGGGGATACGCAGTATTTT. This gives the protein CASSPDRGGDTQYF.

The rearrangement uses TRBV18 and TRBJ1-2; tentatively, D is TRBD1 (6 bases). This CDR3 region has 15 residues. CDR1 is KGHSH and CDR2 is LQKENI in the germline V gene. The V end lost 6 bases, the J end lost 2 bases, and 16 bases lay between the germline ends. CDR3 nucleotides: TGTGCCAGCTCGGTCAAACAGGGTTCCAACTATGGCTACACCTTC. It encodes CASSVKQGSNYGYTF.

The CDR3 is CASRPSQSNRGLAFF. The CDR3 DNA reads TGTGCCAGCAGGCCCTCCCAATCCAACAGGGGCTTAGCGTTCTTC. The gene calls are TRBV2 and TRBJ2-1; TRBD1 aligns across 7 bases. The CDR3 covers 15 residues. The V gene end was trimmed by 6 bases and the J gene end by 15 bases; junction bases not matched to a gene: 20. Germline assignment: CDR1 SNHLY and CDR2 FYNNEI.

The chain is built from TRBV11-2 and TRBJ2-7; tentatively, D is TRBD1 (5 bases). The CDR3 covers 16 residues. V was clipped by 5 bases and J by 1 base, with 18 bases between them. Looked up from germline, CDR1 is SGHAT and CDR2 is FQNNGV. The CDR3 sequence is CASSPIGRAGSYEQYF. CDR3 nucleotides: TGTGCCAGCAGCCCCATCGGCAGGGCAGGTTCCTACGAGCAGTACTTC.

This chain connects TRBV10-3 to TRBJ1-5, with a tentative D call TRBD1 (5 bases). V was shortened by 10 bases and J by 6 bases, with 16 bases between the two germline ends. CDR1 ENHRY and CDR2 SYGVKD come from the germline V gene. The length of the CDR3 is 13 residues. The CDR3 bases are TGTGCCAATCAGGGATCGGGGGGTCAGCCCCAGCATTTT. It specifies CANQGSGGQPQHF.

The chain combines TRBV4-1 with TRBJ2-7; 10 nucleotides line up with TRBD1. The CDR3 is 14 amino acids. Germline values: CDR1 MGHRA, CDR2 YSYEKL. J gave up 5 bases and V 2 bases, and 3 bases lay outside the gene matches. The CDR3 reads CASSQPGQGHEQYV. In DNA form, the CDR3 reads TGCGCCAGCAGCCAACCGGGACAGGGGCACGAGCAGTACGTC.